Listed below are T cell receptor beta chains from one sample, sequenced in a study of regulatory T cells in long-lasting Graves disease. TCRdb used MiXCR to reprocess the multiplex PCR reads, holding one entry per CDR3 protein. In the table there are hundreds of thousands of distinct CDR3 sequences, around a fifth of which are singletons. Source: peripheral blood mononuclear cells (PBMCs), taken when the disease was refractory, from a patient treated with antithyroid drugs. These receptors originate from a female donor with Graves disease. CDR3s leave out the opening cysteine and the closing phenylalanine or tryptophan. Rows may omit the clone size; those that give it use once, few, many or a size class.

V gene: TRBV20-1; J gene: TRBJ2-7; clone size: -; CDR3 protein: SARDSGDKQY
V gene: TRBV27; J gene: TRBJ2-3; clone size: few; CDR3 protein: ASSQGLAGADTQY
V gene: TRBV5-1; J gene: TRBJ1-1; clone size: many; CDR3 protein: ASSWGQGIAEAF
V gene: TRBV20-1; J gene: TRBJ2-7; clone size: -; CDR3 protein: SASPTSGRPTYEQY
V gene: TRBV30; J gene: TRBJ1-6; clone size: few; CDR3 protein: AWSARTVFGNSPLH
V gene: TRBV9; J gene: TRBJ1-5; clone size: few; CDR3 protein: ASSHGHSNQPQH
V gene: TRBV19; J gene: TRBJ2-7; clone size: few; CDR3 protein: ASSMGQELSYEQY
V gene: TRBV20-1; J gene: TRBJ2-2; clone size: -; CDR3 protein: SANPGLAVNTGELF
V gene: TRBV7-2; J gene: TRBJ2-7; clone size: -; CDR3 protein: ASSSYTSGRYEQY
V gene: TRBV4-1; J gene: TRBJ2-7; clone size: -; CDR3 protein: ASSHPRDQGSYEQY
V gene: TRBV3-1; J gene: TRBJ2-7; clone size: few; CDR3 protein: ASSRPRLAGVYEQY
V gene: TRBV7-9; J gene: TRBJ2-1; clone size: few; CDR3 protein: ASSLGPRGRVYNEQF
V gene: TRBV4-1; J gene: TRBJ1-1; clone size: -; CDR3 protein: ASSLTRWREAF
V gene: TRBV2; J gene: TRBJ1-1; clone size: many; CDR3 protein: ASSETGATEAF
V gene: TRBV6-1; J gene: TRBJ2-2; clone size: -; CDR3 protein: ASSPTRTSGELF
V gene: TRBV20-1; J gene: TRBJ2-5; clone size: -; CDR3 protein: SARVLEETQY
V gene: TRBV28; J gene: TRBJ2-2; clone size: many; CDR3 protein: ASQTLPPLGTGELF
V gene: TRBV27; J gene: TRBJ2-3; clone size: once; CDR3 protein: ASSHSRDRGRDTQY
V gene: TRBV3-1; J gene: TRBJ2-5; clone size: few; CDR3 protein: ASSLSGLRTSQETQY
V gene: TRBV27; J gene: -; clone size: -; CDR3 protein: ASSPQGRSRETQY
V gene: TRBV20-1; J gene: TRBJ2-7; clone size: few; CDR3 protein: SARDKRLAGVYEQY
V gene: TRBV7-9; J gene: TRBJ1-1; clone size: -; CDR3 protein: ASSLVGFGTEAF
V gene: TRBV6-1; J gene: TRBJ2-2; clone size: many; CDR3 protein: ASSEAGTGTGELF
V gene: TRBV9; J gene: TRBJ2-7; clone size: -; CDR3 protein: ASSAASGSGYEQY
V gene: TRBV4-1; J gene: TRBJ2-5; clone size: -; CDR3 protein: ASSQGRGFQETQY
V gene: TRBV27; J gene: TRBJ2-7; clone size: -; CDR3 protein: ASSMRASGFYEQY
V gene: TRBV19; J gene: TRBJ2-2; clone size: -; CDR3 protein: ASSASGSSDTGELF
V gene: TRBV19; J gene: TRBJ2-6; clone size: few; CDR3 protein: ASSEGAQLGWSGANVLT
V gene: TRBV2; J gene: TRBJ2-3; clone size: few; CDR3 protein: ASSPSGSIVQGTDTQY
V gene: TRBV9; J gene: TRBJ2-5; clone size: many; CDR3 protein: ASSPGQGSETQY
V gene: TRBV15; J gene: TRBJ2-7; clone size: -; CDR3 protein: ATSRDPGYYEQY
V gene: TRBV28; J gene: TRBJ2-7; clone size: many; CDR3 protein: ASRDFSYEQY
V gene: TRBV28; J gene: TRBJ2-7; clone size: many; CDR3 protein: ASGSLSTYEQY
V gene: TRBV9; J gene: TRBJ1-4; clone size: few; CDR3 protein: ASSVGPNEKLF
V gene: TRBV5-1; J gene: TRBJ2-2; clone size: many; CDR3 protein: ASSLTSSGELF
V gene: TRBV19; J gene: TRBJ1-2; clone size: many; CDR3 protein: ASSSSPGGGYGYT
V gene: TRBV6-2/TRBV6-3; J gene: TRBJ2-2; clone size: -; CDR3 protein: ASSWQINTGELF
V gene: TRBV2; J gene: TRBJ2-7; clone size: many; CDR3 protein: ASSAAEGLPPSYEQY
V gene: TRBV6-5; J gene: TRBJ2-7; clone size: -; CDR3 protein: ASSYSSGIYEQY
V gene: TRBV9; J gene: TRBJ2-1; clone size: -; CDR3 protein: ASSAGTGAYNEQF
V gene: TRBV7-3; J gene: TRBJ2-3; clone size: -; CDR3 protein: ASSLLTSTDTQY
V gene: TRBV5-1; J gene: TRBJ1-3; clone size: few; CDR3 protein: ASSFDGGNTIY
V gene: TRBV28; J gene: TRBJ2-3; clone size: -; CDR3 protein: ASSLRGRADTQY
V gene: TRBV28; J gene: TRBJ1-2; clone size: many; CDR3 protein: ASSLGQNYGYT
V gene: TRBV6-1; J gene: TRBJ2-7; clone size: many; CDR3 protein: ASSQQGTYEQY
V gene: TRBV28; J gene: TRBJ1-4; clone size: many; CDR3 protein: ASSLTGREKLF
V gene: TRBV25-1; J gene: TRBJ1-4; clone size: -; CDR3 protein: ASRGENEKLF
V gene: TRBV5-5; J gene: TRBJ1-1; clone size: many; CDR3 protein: ASSLQGSDTEAF
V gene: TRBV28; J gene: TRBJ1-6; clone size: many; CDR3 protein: ASSFDRGMWNSPLH
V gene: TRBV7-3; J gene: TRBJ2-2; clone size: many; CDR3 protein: ASSPGYTGELF
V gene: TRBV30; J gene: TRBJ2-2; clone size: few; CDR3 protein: AWEPGGPGELF
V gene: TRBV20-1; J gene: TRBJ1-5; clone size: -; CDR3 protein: SARDPADQPQH
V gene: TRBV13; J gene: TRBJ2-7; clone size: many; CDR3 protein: ASSHTAGGGEQY
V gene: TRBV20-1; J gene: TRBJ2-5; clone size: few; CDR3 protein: SAPRASQETQY
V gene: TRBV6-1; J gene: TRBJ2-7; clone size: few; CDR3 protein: ASSGWDGEQY
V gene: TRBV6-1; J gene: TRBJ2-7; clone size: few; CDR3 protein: AAPGTGGTYEQY
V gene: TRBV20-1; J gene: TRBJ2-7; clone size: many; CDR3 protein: SATGGLGNEQY